This passage covers 23 T cell receptor beta chains from one sample sequenced in a study of regulatory T cells in long-lasting Graves disease. Described time point: persistent/refractory GD, antithyroid drugs over 5 years with positive TRAb. From PBMCs, RNA was extracted and then used to make the TCR library. With iRepertoire HTBI primers and Arm-PCR of CDR3 regions, TCR beta libraries were built. TCRdb re-called the multiplex PCR reads through MiXCR, storing one row per CDR3 protein. The profile shows around 500,000 distinct CDR3 sequences, less than 25% of them singletons. Sequenced here: peripheral blood mononuclear cells (PBMCs), sampled when the disease was refractory, from a patient treated with antithyroid drugs. Receptor source: a female donor with Graves disease.

With respect to this clonotype: A read error may be the cause here, since a much bigger clone is one base away. The gene calls are TRBV7-9 and TRBJ2-7, with 9 bases lining up with TRBD2. CDR1 is SEHNR, CDR2 FQNEAQ, per germline (reference sequence). The CDR3 has 16 residues. Germline trimming cut 3 bases from V and 3 bases from J; bases unmatched to any gene: 9. CDR3 DNA: TGTGCCAGCAGCTTTGTCCCTAGCGGGACGATCTACGAGCAGTACTTC. Its translation is CASSFVPSGTIYEQYF.

A few counts support this clonotype. CDR3 region: CSARDHSGPNTGELFF. The DNA of the CDR3 is TGCAGTGCTAGAGATCATAGCGGTCCGAACACCGGGGAGCTGTTTTTT. V and J are TRBV20-1 and TRBJ2-2; a possible D gene is TRBD2 (6 bases). V was pared by 0 bases and J by 0 bases, with 11 bases between. The CDR3 contains 16 residues. Germline V gene lookup returns CDR1 DFQATT and CDR2 SNEGSKA (reference sequence).

The chain uses TRBV3-1 and TRBJ1-1; D perhaps matches TRBD1 (5 bases). Germline V gives CDR1 LGHDT, CDR2 YNNKEL (reference sequence). This CDR3 spans 15 amino acids. V dropped 1 base and J dropped 3 bases, with 12 bases sitting between them. CDR3 sequence: CASSQAEGIHTEAFF. CDR3 bases: TGTGCCAGCAGCCAAGCTGAGGGGATCCACACTGAAGCTTTCTTT.

The V gene is TRBV29-1, the J gene TRBJ1-1, with D tentatively TRBD1 (5 bases). This CDR3 comprises 13 residues. CDR1 and CDR2 from the germline V gene are SQVTM and ANQGSEA. The V end was cut by 4 bases, the J end by 7 bases, with 16 bases between. Here the CDR3 DNA reads TGCAGCGTTGGACCGGGACTAGCCGTTGAAGCTTTCTTT. It is translated as CSVGPGLAVEAFF.

This rearrangement joins TRBV20-1 to TRBJ2-4; TRBD2 agrees at 8 bases. V dropped 5 bases and J dropped 6; count of bases not matched to a gene: 6. This CDR3 spans 13 amino acids. Germline assignment: CDR1 DFQATT and CDR2 SNEGSKA (reference sequence). The CDR3 DNA reads as TGCAGTGCTCTAGCCGGGGGGGGAAACATTCAGTACTTC. As protein: CSALAGGGNIQYF.

Only one count was recorded for this clonotype. The chain recombines TRBV3-1 with TRBJ2-1; TRBD2 agrees at 8 bases. Germline V lookup: CDR1 LGHDT, CDR2 YNNKEL (reference sequence). CDR3 length equals 17 residues. The ends lost 3 bases at V and 4 bases at J; junction bases unmatched: 11. This CDR3 reads CASSQLESGSDYNEQFF. For the CDR3, the DNA is TGTGCCAGCAGCCAGTTAGAAAGCGGGAGCGATTACAATGAGCAGTTCTTC.

The J gene is TRBJ2-5, the V gene TRBV4-2; D not certain. In germline, CDR1 is LGHNA, CDR2 YNFKEQ. The CDR3 covers 14 residues. Deletions cut 0 bases from V and 0 bases from J, with 5 bases between. For the CDR3, the DNA is TGTGCCAGCAGCCAAGATTGGGACCAAGAGACCCAGTACTTC. Amino acid sequence: CASSQDWDQETQYF.

This clonotype was picked up many times. This chain joins TRBV6-1 and TRBJ1-5, with 8 bases matching TRBD1. CDR1 and CDR2 (germline): MNHNS, SASEGT. V lost 4 bases, J lost 4 bases, and 12 bases stayed unmatched. This CDR3 has 17 residues. The DNA of the CDR3 is TGTGCCAGCAGTGCCCGCAGGGGGCCGGCTGCTAATCAGCCCCAGCATTTT. Amino acid sequence: CASSARRGPAANQPQHF.

A few counts support this clonotype. V gene TRBV29-1 combines with J gene TRBJ2-7; D perhaps matches TRBD1 (6 bases). CDR1 and CDR2 from the germline V gene are SQVTM and ANQGSEA. The CDR3 length is 13 residues. V was shortened by 3 bases and J by 1 base, with 10 bases between the two germline ends. DNA for the CDR3: TGCAGCGTTGAGACCGGACAGTCCTACGAGCAGTACTTC. Its protein is CSVETGQSYEQYF.

In its sample, this clonotype was seen many times. The V and J genes are TRBV3-1 and TRBJ2-7; 8 positions agree with TRBD2. Germline loops: CDR1 LGHDT, CDR2 YNNKEL (reference sequence). The CDR3 runs 17 residues. Unmatched junction bases numbered 11, after V lost 4 bases and J lost 0 bases. The CDR3 region is CASSRRRGGWTSYEQYF. CDR3 coding DNA: TGTGCCAGCAGCCGAAGACGGGGGGGTTGGACCTCCTACGAGCAGTACTTC.

The chain combines TRBV20-1 with TRBJ2-2, with D hard to call. The V end lost 0 bases, the J end lost 4 bases, and 9 bases lay between the germline ends. The CDR3 runs to 14 residues. In germline, CDR1 is DFQATT, CDR2 SNEGSKA (reference sequence). CDR3 sequence reads: CSARDISFTGELFF. In DNA form, the CDR3 reads TGCAGTGCTAGAGATATTTCATTCACCGGGGAGCTGTTTTTT.

Many counts were recorded for this clonotype. This chain uses TRBV7-8 with TRBJ2-5; a possible D gene is TRBD1 (6 bases). The CDR3 is 16 amino acids. V lost 5 bases and J lost 2, with 18 bases in between. Germline values: CDR1 SGHVS, CDR2 FQNEAQ. The CDR3 DNA reads as TGTGCCAGCAGCCCCTTCGGCGGAAGGGGGCAAGAGACCCAGTACTTC. Protein product: CASSPFGGRGQETQYF.

The gene calls are TRBV5-4 and TRBJ2-7, with D possibly being TRBD2 (5 bases). This CDR3 comprises 15 residues. V lost 0 bases and J lost 1, with 11 bases in between. Per germline, CDR1 SGHNT and CDR2 YYREEE (reference sequence). The CDR3 DNA follows: TGTGCCAGCAGCTTGGAACGGGATGGGTCCTACGAGCAGTACTTC. Translated, it gives CASSLERDGSYEQYF.

A note on this clonotype: The germline gene is not matched at one end of the junction; a read error may be the cause. The chain combines TRBV30 with TRBJ1-1; the D gene is possibly TRBD1 (6 bases). The length of the CDR3 is 13 residues. Germline V gives CDR1 GTSNPN, CDR2 SVGIG (reference sequence). The CDR3: CTWSKPGTRGAFF. The CDR3 DNA reads TGTACCTGGAGTAAACCGGGGACGAGGGGGGCTTTCTTT.

The chain is built from TRBV11-2 and TRBJ1-3; D uncertain. V gave up 3 bases and J gave up 0 bases, with 9 bases separating them. Germline CDR1 is SGHAT and CDR2 is FQNNGV. There are 15 residues in the CDR3. The DNA for the CDR3 is TGTGCCAGCAGCTTGAGAATTTTCTCTGGAAACACCATATATTTT. It is translated as CASSLRIFSGNTIYF.

This clonotype showed up just a few times. The rearrangement uses TRBV10-1 and TRBJ2-2; TRBD2 agrees at 7 bases. Germline V gene lookup returns CDR1 WNHNN and CDR2 SYGVQD (reference sequence). The CDR3 covers 16 residues. Trimming at V came to 5 bases and at J to 2 bases, leaving 8 bases not matched to a gene. CDR3 sequence (DNA): TGCGCCAGCAGTTTTTCCCGGGACTACAACACCGGGGAGCTGTTTTTT. Its translation: CASSFSRDYNTGELFF.

In this sample, this clonotype turned up many times. The chain recombines TRBV28 with TRBJ1-2; TRBD1 might be the D (6 bases). The ends were cut back, 4 bases at V and 5 bases at J, with 8 bases in the middle. Germline V gene sequence: CDR1 MDHEN, CDR2 SYDVKM. This CDR3 comprises 12 residues. In DNA, the CDR3 is TGTGCCAGCAGTTCCGGACAGTATGGCTACACCTTC. It encodes CASSSGQYGYTF.

V and J are TRBV28 and TRBJ2-1, with 12 bases that match TRBD1. CDR3 length equals 15 residues. Germline trimming cut 5 bases from V and 7 bases from J; bases unmatched to any gene: 6. The germline V gene has CDR1 MDHEN and CDR2 SYDVKM. The CDR3, as DNA: TGTGCCAGCAGTCCCCGGGACAGGGGGCTTAATGAGCAGTTCTTC. It yields the protein CASSPRDRGLNEQFF.

This clonotype showed up many times. This chain links TRBV9 with TRBJ1-1, with 9 bases identical to TRBD1. The CDR3 is made up of 13 amino acids. V shed 7 bases, J shed 5 bases, and the junction held 6 bases outside the gene matches. From germline, CDR1 is SGDLS and CDR2 YYNGEE. Written as DNA, the CDR3 is TGTGCCAGCGGCGGACAGGGGTTGACTGAAGCTTTCTTT. This encodes CASGGQGLTEAFF.

In this sample, this clonotype turned up many times. V usage is TRBV3-1 and J usage is TRBJ1-2, with D tentatively TRBD1 (5 bases). V lost 4 bases to trimming and J lost 0 bases, with 12 bases between them. Germline lookup yields CDR1 LGHDT and CDR2 YNNKEL (reference sequence). This CDR3 contains 15 residues. The CDR3 DNA is TGTGCCAGCAGCCCTCAGGGAGGGACTAACTATGGCTACACCTTC. This translates into CASSPQGGTNYGYTF.

This clonotype appeared many times. J is TRBJ2-7 and V is TRBV11-2; D is unresolved. This CDR3 is built from 12 residues. CDR1 SGHAT and CDR2 FQNNGV come from the germline V gene. Trimming cost V 0 bases and J 13 bases, with 13 bases left between them. In DNA, the CDR3 is TGTGCCAGCAGCTTAGAGGGTACAGTAATTTACTTC. This gives the protein CASSLEGTVIYF.

Ten or more counts support this clonotype. The chain joins TRBV3-1 to TRBJ1-2, with unresolved D. The V gene lost 8 bases and the J gene lost 8 bases, with 21 bases spanning the gap. The CDR3 consists of 14 residues. Per germline, CDR1 LGHDT and CDR2 YNNKEL (reference sequence). The CDR3 DNA reads as TGTGCCAGCCAGAGGGCGGGCGAATTGTGGGGCTACACCTTC. Translated: CASQRAGELWGYTF.

About this clonotype itself: With a much larger clone just one base away, this may be a read error. The V gene is TRBV3-1, the J gene TRBJ1-1; D is undetermined. CDR3 length: 15 amino acids. CDR1 and CDR2 (germline): LGHDT, YNNKEL (reference sequence). Trimming shortened V by 0 bases and J by 4 bases, and 12 bases separated the two germline ends. The CDR3 protein is CASSQESGGFTEAFF. As DNA, the CDR3 is TGTGCCAGCAGCCAAGAATCTGGAGGGTTCACTGAAGCTTTCTTT.